Described below is a single T cell receptor beta chain sequence and its context. Libraries were prepared by immunoSEQ multiplex PCR; TCRdb keeps only in-frame clonotypes and omits some of them. This sample has 200,000 to 250,000 clones, with around 85% found just once. The V end was cut by 0 bases, the J end by 0 bases, with 14 bases between. CDR3 size: 17 residues. Germline lookup yields CDR1 GTSNPN and CDR2 SVGIG (reference sequence). The record originates from a study of blood T cell repertoires in COVID-19. This sequence originates from a woman aged 25 to 39 who had recovered from COVID-19. This chain uses TRBV30 with TRBJ2-2; D possibly corresponds to TRBD2 (5 bases). Sequencing was done on a sample of peripheral blood. The CDR3 loop reads CAWSVFRGSTNTGELFF. The CDR3 DNA is TGTGCCTGGAGTGTGTTCCGAGGGAGTACGAACACCGGGGAGCTGTTTTTT.